This T cell receptor (beta chain) appears in the sequencing data of a study of T cell responses to AZD1222 COVID-19 vaccine. The method was immunoSEQ multiplex PCR; TCRdb's version includes in-frame clones alone and lacks a portion of them. Counted here are around 70,000 clones, 80% to 90% occurring once; the ten biggest clones make up more than 2%. A remark on this clone: Antigen unknown.

V was clipped by 8 bases and J by 6 bases, with 14 bases between them. The CDR3 is made up of 13 amino acids. In germline, CDR1 is SNHLY, CDR2 FYNNEI. Study-wide findings and caveats: None of the repertoires were sampled until the peak T cell response had passed. Only six people who got AZD1222 tested seropositive at baseline. Unmutated variant regions reportedly attract nearly half of all spike-specific TCRs.

The starting material was peripheral blood, obtained on day 0 of AZD1222 vaccination. V gene TRBV2 combines with J gene TRBJ1-5; a possible D gene is TRBD1 (5 bases). This TCR came from an adult in good health. CDR3 residues: CASQDQGGQPQHF. CDR3 nucleotides: TGTGCCAGCCAGGACCAGGGAGGTCAGCCCCAGCATTTT.